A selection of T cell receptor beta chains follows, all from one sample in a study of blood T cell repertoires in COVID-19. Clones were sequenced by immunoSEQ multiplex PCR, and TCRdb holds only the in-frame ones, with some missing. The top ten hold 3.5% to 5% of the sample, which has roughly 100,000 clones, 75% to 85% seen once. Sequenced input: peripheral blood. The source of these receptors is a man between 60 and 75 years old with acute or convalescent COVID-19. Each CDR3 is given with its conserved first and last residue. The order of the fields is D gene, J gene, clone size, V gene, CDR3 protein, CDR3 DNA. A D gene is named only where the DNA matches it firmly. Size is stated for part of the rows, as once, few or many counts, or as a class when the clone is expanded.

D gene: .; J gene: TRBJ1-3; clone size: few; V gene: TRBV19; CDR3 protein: CASRPLDSSGNTIYF; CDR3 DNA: TGTGCCAGTCGCCCCCTGGACAGCTCTGGAAACACCATATATTTT
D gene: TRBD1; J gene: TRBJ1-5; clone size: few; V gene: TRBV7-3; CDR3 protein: CASSLTGTDNQPQHF; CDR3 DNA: TGTGCCAGCAGCCTCACCGGGACAGATAATCAGCCCCAGCATTTT
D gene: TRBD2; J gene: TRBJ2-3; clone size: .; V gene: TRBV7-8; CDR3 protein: CASSSSGLSRDTQYF; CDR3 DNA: TGTGCCAGCAGCTCTTCGGGACTATCGAGGGATACGCAGTATTTT
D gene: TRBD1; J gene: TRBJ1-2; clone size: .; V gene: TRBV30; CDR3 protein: CAWTPGGVYGYTF; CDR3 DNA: TGTGCCTGGACCCCAGGGGGCGTCTATGGCTACACCTTC
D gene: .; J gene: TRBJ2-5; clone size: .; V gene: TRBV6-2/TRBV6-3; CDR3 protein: CASSYRQGIRETQYF; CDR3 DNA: TGTGCCAGCAGTTACCGCCAGGGGATTCGCGAGACCCAGTACTTC
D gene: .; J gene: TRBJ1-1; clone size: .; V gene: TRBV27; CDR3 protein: CASSQQGNTEAFF; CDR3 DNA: TGTGCCAGCAGTCAACAGGGGAACACTGAAGCTTTCTTT
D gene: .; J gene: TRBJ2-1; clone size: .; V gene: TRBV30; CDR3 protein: CAWRYSYNEQFF; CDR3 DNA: TGTGCCTGGAGGTACAGCTACAATGAGCAGTTCTTC
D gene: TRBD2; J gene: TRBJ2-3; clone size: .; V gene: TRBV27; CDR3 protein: CASGPGRGRGTDTQYF; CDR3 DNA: TGTGCCAGCGGCCCGGGGCGCGGGAGGGGGACAGATACGCAGTATTTT
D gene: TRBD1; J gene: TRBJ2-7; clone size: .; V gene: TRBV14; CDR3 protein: CASSLPGQGTYEQYF; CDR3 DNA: TGTGCCAGCAGCCTCCCGGGACAGGGGACCTACGAGCAGTACTTC
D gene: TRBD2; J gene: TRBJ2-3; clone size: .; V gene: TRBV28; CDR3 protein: CASRVLAGGFTDTQYF; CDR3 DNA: TGTGCCAGCAGGGTCCTAGCGGGAGGTTTCACAGATACGCAGTATTTT
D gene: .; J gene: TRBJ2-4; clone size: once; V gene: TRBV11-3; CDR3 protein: CASSLSSPGIQYF; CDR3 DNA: TGTGCCAGCAGCCTATCGAGTCCGGGCATTCAGTACTTC
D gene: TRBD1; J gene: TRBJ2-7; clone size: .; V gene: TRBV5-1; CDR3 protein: CASSSPTGAYEQYF; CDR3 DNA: TGCGCCAGCAGCTCACCGACAGGGGCCTACGAGCAGTACTTC
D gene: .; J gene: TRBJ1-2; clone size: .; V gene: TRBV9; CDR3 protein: CASSASGYGYTF; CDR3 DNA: TGTGCCAGCAGCGCCAGTGGTTATGGCTACACCTTC
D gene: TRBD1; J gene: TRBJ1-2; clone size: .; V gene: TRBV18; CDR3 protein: CASSPEGQVGGYTF; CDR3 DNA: TGTGCCAGCTCACCAGAGGGACAGGTCGGAGGCTACACCTTC
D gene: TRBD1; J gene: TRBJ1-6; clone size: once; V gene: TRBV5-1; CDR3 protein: CASSLGGTGHSPLHF; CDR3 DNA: TGCGCCAGCAGCTTGGGCGGGACAGGGCATTCACCCCTCCACTTT
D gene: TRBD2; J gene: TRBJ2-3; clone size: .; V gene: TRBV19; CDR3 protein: CASSIVSSGSSTDTQYF; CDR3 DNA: TGTGCCAGTAGTATAGTGTCTAGCGGGAGTAGCACAGATACGCAGTATTTT
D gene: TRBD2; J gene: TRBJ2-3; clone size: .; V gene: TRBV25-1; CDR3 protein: CASSELASGMVTQYF; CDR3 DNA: TGTGCCAGCAGTGAATTGGCTAGCGGGATGGTTACGCAGTATTTT
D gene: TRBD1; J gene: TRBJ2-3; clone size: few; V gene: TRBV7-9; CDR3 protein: CASSLGLGQRTDTQYF; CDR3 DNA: TGTGCCAGCAGCTTAGGATTGGGACAGCGCACAGATACGCAGTATTTT
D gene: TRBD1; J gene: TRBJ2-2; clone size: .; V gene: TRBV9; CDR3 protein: CASSDTGVANTGELFF; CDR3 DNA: TGTGCCAGCAGCGATACAGGGGTTGCGAACACCGGGGAGCTGTTTTTT
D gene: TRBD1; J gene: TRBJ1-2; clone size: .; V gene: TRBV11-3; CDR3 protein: CASSLESPTGGFNYGYTF; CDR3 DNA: TGTGCCAGCAGCTTAGAATCCCCGACAGGGGGCTTCAACTATGGCTACACCTTC
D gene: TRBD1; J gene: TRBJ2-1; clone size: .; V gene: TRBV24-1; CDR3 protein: CATSVGQGGNEQFF; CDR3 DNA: TGTGCCACCAGTGTCGGACAGGGGGGGAATGAGCAGTTCTTC
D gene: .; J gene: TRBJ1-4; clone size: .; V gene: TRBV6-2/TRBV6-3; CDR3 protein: CASSSRAISGYEKLFF; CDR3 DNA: TGTGCCAGCAGTTCGCGGGCCATATCGGGATATGAAAAACTGTTTTTT
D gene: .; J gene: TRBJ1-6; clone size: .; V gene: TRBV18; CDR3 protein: CASSPQERESPLHF; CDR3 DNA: TGTGCCAGCTCACCACAGGAGCGGGAATCACCCCTCCACTTT
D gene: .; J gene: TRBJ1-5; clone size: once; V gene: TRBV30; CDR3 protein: CAWSVNRDQPQHF; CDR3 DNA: TGTGCCTGGAGTGTAAACCGAGATCAGCCCCAGCATTTT
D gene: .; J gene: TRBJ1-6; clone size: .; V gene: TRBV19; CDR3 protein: CASSIFFGGNSPLHF; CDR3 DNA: TGTGCCAGTAGTATCTTTTTTGGCGGGAATTCACCCCTCCACTTT
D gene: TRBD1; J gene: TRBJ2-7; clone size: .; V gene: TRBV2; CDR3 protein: CASSAGQDPLPYEQYF; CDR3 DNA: TGTGCCAGCAGTGCGGGACAGGACCCCCTCCCTTACGAGCAGTACTTC
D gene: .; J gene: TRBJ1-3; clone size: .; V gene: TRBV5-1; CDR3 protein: CASSLAGGKAGNTIYF; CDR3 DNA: TGCGCCAGCAGCTTGGCCGGGGGTAAGGCTGGAAACACCATATATTTT
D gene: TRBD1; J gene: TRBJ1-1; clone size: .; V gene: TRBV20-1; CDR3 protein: CRAGQGTEAFF; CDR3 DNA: TGCAGGGCCGGACAGGGCACTGAAGCTTTCTTT
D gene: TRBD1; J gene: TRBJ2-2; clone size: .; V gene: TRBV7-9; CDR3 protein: CASPTGVLGSGELFF; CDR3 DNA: TGTGCCAGCCCAACAGGGGTCCTCGGTTCCGGGGAGCTGTTTTTT
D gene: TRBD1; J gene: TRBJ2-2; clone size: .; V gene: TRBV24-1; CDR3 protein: CATSDLGQGGTGELFF; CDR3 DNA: TGTGCCACCAGTGATTTGGGACAGGGCGGCACCGGGGAGCTGTTTTTT
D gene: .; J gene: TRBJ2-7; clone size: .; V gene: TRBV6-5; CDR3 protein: CASRAGPYEQYF; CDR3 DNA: TGTGCCAGCAGGGCAGGCCCCTACGAGCAGTACTTC
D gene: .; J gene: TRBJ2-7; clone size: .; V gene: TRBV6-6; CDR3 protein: CASSEGGAFSYEQYF; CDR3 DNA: TGTGCCAGTTCAGAAGGCGGGGCCTTTTCCTACGAGCAGTACTTC
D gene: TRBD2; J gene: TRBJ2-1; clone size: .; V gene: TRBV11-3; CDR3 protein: CASSLAAGPYNEQFF; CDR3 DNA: TGTGCCAGCAGCCTCGCAGCGGGGCCATACAATGAGCAGTTCTTC
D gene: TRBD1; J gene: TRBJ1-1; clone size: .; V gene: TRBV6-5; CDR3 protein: CASTADRGSTEAFF; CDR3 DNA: TGTGCCAGCACCGCCGACAGGGGGTCCACTGAAGCTTTCTTT
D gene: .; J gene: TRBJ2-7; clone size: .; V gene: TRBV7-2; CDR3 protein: CASSLYLRAYEQYF; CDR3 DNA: TGTGCCAGCAGCTTATATCTGCGCGCCTACGAGCAGTACTTC
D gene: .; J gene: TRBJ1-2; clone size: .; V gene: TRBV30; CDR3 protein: CAWSATGLGYGYTF; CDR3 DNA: TGTGCCTGGAGTGCCACGGGTTTAGGCTATGGCTACACCTTC
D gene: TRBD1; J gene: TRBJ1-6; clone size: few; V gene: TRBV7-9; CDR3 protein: CASSATGESPLHF; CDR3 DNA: TGTGCCAGCAGCGCAACAGGGGAATCACCCCTCCACTTT
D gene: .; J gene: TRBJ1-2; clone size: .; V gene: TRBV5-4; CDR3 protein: CASSLGAYGYTF; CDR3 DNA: TGTGCCAGCAGCTTGGGGGCCTATGGCTACACCTTC
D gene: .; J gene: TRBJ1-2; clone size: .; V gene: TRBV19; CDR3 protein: CASSIERRRANYGYTF; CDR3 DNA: TGTGCCAGTAGTATAGAAAGGCGGCGGGCTAACTATGGCTACACCTTC
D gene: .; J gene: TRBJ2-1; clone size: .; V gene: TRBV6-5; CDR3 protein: CASSYSNTAEQFF; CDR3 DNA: TGTGCCAGCAGTTACTCGAATACAGCTGAGCAGTTCTTC